This T cell receptor (beta chain) came from a study of blood T cell repertoires in COVID-19. Looking at the study overall: Both acute and convalescent COVID-19 samples were obtained from the United States, Italy and Spain.

The data were produced by immunoSEQ multiplex PCR, yet TCRdb's version contains in-frame clones alone and is incomplete. The repertoire includes roughly 250,000 clones, about 89% of them detected once, and 1.9% sits in the top ten. CDR3 length: 14 amino acids. Trimming at V came to 6 bases and at J to 4 bases, leaving 5 bases not matched to a gene. Germline values: CDR1 ENHRY, CDR2 SYGVKD. Categorization into cohorts depended on clinical history that participants reported. The J gene is TRBJ2-1, the V gene TRBV10-3; 8 positions match TRBD2. The sequenced sample was PBMCs or T cells enriched from blood (not recorded which). The clonotype originates from a woman in her late teens or twenties who had recovered from COVID-19. The DNA for the CDR3 is TGTGCCATCAGAGAAGCGGGAGATTACAATGAGCAGTTCTTC. Amino acid sequence: CAIREAGDYNEQFF.